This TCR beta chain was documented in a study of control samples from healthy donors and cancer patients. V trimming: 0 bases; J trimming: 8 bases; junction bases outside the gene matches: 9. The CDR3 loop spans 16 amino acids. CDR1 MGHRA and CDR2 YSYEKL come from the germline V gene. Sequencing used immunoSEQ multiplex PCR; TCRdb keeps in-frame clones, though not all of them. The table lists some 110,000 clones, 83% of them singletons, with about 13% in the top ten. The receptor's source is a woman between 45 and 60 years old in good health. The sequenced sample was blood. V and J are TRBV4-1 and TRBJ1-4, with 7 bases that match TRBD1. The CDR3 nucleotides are TGCGCCAGCAGCCAAGATCTTGCAGGGGGAGACGAAAAACTGTTTTTT. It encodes CASSQDLAGGDEKLFF.